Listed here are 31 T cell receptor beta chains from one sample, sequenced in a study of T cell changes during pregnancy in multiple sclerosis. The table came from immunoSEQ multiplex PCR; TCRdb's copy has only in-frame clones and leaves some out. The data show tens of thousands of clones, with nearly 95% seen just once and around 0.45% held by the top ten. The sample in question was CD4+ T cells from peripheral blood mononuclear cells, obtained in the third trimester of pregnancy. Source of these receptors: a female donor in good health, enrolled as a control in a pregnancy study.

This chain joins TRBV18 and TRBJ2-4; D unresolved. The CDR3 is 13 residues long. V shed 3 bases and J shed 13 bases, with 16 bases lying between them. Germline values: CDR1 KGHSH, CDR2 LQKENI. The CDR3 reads CASSPTVTNEQYF. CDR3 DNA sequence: TGTGCCAGCTCACCCACCGTAACAAACGAACAGTACTTC.

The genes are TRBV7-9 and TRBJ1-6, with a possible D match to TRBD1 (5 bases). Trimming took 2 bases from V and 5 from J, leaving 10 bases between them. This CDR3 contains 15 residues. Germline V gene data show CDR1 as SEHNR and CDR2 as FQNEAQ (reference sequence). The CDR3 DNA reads TGTGCCAGCAGCTTACTACAGGAGAATAATTCACCCCTCCACTTT. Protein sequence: CASSLLQENNSPLHF.

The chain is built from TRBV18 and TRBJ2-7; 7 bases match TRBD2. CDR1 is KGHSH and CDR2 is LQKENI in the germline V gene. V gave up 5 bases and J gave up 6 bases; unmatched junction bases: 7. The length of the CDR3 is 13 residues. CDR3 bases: TGTGCCAGCTCAGGGGGGGTGGTCGGCGAGCAGTACTTC. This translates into CASSGGVVGEQYF.

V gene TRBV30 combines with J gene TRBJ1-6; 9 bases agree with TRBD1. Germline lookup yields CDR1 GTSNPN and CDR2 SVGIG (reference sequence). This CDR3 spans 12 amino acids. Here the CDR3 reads CAGDREGGPLHF. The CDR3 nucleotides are TGTGCTGGGGACAGGGAAGGAGGACCCCTCCACTTT.

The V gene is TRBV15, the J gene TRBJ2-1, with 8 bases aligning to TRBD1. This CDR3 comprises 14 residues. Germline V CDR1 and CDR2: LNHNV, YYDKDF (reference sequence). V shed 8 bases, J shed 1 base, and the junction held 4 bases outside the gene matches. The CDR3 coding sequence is TGTGCCACCTGGACAGGGCGATCCTACAATGAGCAGTTCTTC. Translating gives CATWTGRSYNEQFF.

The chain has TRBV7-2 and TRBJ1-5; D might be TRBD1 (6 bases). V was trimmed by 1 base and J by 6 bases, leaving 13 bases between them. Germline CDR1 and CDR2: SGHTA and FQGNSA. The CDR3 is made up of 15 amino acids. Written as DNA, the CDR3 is TGTGCCAGCAGCTTAGGCGGGGGCGCGTTTCAGCCCCAGCATTTT. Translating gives CASSLGGGAFQPQHF. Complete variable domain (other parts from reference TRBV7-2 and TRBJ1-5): GAGVSQSPSNKVTEKGKDVELRCDPISGHTALYWYRQSLGQGLEFLIYFQGNSAPDKSGLPSDRFSAERTGGSVSTLTIQRTQQEDSAVYLCASSLGGGAFQPQHFGDGTRLSIL.

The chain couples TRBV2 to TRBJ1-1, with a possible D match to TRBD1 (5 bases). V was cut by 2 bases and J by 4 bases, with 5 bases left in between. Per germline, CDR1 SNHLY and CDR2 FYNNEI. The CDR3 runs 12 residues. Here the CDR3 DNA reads TGTGCCAGCAGTGAACAGGGCACTGAAGCTTTCTTT. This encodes CASSEQGTEAFF.

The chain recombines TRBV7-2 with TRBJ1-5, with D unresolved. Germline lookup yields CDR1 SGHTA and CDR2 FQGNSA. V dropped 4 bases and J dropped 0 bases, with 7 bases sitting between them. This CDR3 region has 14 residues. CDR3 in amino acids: CASSSQYSNQPQHF. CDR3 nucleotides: TGTGCCAGCAGCTCCCAGTATAGCAATCAGCCCCAGCATTTT.

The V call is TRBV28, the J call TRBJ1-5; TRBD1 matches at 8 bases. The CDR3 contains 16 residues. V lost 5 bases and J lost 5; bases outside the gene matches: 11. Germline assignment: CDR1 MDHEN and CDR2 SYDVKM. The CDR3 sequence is CASSTSRYRGYQPQHF. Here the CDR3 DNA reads TGTGCCAGCAGTACGTCCCGCTACAGGGGGTATCAGCCCCAGCATTTT.

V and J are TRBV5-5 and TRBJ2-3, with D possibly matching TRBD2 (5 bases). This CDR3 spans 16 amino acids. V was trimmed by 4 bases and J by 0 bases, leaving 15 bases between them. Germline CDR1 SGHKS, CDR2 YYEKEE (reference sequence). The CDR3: CASSAPRGASTDTQYF. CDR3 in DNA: TGTGCCAGCAGCGCCCCCCGGGGAGCTAGCACAGATACGCAGTATTTT.

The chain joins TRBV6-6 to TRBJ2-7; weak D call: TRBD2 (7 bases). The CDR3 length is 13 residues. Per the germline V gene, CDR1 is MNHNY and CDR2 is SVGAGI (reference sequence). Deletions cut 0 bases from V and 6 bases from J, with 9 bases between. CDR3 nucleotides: TGTGCCAGCAGTTACTCGGGGGGGCTCGAGCAGTACTTC. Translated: CASSYSGGLEQYF.

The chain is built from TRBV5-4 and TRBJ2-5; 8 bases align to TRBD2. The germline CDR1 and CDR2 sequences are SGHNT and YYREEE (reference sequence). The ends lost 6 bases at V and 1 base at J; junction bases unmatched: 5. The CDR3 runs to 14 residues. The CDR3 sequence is CASTASGFQETQYF. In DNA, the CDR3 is TGTGCCAGCACGGCTAGCGGGTTCCAAGAGACCCAGTACTTC.

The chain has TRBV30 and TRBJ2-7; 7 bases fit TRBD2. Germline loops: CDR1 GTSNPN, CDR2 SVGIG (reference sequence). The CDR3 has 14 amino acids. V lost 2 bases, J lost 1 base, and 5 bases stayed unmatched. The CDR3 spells CAWSLERGSYEQYF. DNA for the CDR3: TGTGCCTGGAGTCTAGAGCGGGGTTCCTACGAGCAGTACTTC.

The DNA for the CDR3 is TGTGCCAGCAGCTCCAAAACAGGTGCCAATTCACCCCTCCACTTT. This translates into CASSSKTGANSPLHF. The chain uses TRBV11-2 and TRBJ1-6; TRBD1 might be the D (5 bases). CDR3 length: 15 residues. V dropped 4 bases and J dropped 7 bases, with 14 bases sitting between them. Germline loops: CDR1 SGHAT, CDR2 FQNNGV.

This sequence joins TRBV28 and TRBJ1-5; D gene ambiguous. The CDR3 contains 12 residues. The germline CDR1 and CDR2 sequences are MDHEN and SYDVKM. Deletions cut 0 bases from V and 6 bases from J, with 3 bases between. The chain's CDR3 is CASSLWAQPQHF. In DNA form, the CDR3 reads TGTGCCAGCAGTTTATGGGCTCAGCCCCAGCATTTT.

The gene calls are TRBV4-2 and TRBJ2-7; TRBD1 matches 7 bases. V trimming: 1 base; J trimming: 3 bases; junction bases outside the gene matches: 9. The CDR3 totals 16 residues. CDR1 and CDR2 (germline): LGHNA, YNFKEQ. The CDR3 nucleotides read TGTGCCAGCAGCCAAGGAAGGGGGCAGGGTAACTACGAGCAGTACTTC. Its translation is CASSQGRGQGNYEQYF.

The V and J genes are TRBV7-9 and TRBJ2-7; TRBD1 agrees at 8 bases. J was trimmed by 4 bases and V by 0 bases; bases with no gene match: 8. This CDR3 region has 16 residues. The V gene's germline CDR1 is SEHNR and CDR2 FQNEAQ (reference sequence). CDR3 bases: TGTGCCAGCAGCTTAGCGGCGGCAGGGGGCGCGTACGAGCAGTACTTC. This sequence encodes CASSLAAAGGAYEQYF.

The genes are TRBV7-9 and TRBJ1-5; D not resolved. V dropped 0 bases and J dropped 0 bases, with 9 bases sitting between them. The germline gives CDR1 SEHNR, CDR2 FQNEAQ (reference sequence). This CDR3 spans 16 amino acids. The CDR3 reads CASSLAAGGSNQPQHF. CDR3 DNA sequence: TGTGCCAGCAGCTTAGCGGCGGGTGGTAGCAATCAGCCCCAGCATTTT.

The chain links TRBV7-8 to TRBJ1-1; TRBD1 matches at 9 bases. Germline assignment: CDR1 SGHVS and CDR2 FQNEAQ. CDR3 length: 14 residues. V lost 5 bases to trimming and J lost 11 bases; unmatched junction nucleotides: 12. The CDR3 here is CASSTGQGFRNAFF. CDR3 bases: TGTGCCAGCAGCACGGGACAGGGCTTTCGGAACGCTTTCTTT.

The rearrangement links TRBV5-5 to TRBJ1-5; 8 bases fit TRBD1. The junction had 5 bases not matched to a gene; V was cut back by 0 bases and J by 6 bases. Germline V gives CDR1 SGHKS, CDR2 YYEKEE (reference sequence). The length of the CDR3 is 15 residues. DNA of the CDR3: TGTGCCAGCAGCTTGGCGGACAGGGCTGTTCAGCCCCAGCATTTT. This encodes CASSLADRAVQPQHF.

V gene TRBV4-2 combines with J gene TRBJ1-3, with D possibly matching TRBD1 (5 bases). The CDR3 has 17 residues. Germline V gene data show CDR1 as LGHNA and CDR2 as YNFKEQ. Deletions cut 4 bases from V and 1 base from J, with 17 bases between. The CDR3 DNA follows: TGTGCCAGCAGCCCGGAGGGGAGGGTACTATCTGGAAACACCATATATTTT. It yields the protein CASSPEGRVLSGNTIYF.

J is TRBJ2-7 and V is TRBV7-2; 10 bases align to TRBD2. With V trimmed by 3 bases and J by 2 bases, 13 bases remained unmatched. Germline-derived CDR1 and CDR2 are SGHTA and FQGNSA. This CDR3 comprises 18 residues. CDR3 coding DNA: TGTGCCAGCAGCTTGAACTTTTTGGGACTAGCGAGCACCTACGAGCAGTACTTC. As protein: CASSLNFLGLASTYEQYF.

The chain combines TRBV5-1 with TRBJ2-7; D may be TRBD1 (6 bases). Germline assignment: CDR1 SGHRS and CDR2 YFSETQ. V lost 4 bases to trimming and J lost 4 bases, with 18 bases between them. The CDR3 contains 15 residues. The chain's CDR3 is CASSPSGWGLYEQYF. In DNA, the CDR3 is TGCGCCAGCAGCCCATCAGGCTGGGGGCTTTACGAGCAGTACTTC.

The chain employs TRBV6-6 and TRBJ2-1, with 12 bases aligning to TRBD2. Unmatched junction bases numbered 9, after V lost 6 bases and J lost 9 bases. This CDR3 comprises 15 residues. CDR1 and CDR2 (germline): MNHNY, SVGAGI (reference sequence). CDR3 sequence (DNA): TGTGCCAGCAGCAACCCGACTAGCGGGGGACTTGAGCAGTTCTTC. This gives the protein CASSNPTSGGLEQFF.

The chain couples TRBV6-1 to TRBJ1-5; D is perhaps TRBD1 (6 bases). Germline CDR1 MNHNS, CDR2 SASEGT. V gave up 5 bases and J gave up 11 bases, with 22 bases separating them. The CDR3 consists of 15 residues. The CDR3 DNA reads TGTGCCAGCAGTCCTAGACAGGCCTGGCTTTTAGCCCAGCATTTT. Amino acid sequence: CASSPRQAWLLAQHF.

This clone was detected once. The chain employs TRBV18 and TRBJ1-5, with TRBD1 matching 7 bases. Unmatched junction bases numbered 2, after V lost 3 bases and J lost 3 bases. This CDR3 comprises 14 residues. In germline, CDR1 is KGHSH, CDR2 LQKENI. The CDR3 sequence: CASSPGQNNQPQHF. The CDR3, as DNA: TGTGCCAGCTCACCGGGACAGAACAATCAGCCCCAGCATTTT.

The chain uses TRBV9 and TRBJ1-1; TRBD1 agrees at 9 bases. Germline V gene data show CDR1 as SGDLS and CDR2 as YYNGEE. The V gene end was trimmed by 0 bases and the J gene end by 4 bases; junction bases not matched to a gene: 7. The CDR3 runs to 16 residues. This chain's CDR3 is CASSVGVTGGLTEAFF. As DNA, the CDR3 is TGTGCCAGCAGCGTAGGTGTGACAGGGGGTCTCACTGAAGCTTTCTTT.

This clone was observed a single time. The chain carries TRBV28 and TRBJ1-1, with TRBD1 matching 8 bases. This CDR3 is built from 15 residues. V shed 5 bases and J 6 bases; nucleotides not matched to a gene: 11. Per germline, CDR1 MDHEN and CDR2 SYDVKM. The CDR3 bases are TGTGCCAGCAGTCTGATAATACAGGGGGGTGCTGAAGCTTTCTTT. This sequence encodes CASSLIIQGGAEAFF.

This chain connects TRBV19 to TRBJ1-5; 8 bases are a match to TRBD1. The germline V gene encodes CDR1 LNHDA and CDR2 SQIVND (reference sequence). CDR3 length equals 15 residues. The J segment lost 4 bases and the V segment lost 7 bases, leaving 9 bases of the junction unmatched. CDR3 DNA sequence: TGTGCCAGTAACTCGACAGGGGTAAATAATCAGCCCCAGCATTTT. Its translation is CASNSTGVNNQPQHF.

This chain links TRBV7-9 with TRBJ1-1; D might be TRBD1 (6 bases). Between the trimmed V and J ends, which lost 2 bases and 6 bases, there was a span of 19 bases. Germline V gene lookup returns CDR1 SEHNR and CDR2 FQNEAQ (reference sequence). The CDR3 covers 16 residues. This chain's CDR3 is CASSLSQGRSGPEAFF. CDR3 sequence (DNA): TGTGCCAGCAGCTTATCCCAGGGGAGATCAGGTCCTGAAGCTTTCTTT.

This CDR3 is CASSEASGYNEQFF. The CDR3 DNA follows: TGTGCCAGCAGTGAAGCCTCGGGGTACAATGAGCAGTTCTTC. The V call is TRBV6-1, the J call TRBJ2-1; D is possibly TRBD2 (5 bases). Between the trimmed V and J ends, which lost 0 bases and 4 bases, there was a span of 7 bases. The length of the CDR3 is 14 residues. The germline V gene has CDR1 MNHNS and CDR2 SASEGT.